This TCR beta chain was captured in a study of technical replicates of blood from a handful of donors. This clone was detected only once. The V end was cut by 4 bases, the J end by 7 bases, with 18 bases between. Germline loops: CDR1 SGHDT, CDR2 YYEEEE. The CDR3 runs 15 residues. Generated by immunoSEQ multiplex PCR, the TCRdb table keeps only in-frame clones and is missing some. The data show more than 65,000 clones, 90% to 95% seen once. The sample comprised T cells isolated from PBMCs. The TCR comes from a human donor in good health. This chain connects TRBV5-6 to TRBJ2-1, with a tentative D call TRBD2 (6 bases). The CDR3 sequence is CASSPLGGAGNEQFF. The CDR3 DNA reads as TGTGCCAGCAGCCCCCTGGGAGGTGCCGGTAATGAGCAGTTCTTC.